The source of this T cell receptor (beta chain) is a study of Graves' ophthalmopathy and Graves' hyperthyroidism. Findings and caveats of the study: A 13-signature model separated ophthalmopathy from stable hyperthyroidism, about 90% sensitivity, 75% to 84% specificity.

Transcripts of RNA were the source for amplifying TCR beta CDR3 regions. Investigators did first-round RT-PCR with HTBI primers, then second-round multiplex PCR. MiXCR was run by TCRdb on the multiplex PCR reads, yielding one entry per CDR3 protein. The sample lists more than 1,000,000 distinct CDR3 sequences, less than 45% occurring once. This clonotype was seen repeatedly, ten times or more. Its specificity is unknown. The CDR3 consists of 12 residues. Trimming removed 10 bases from V and 15 bases from J, with 18 bases in between. CDR1 is KGHDR and CDR2 is SFDVKD in the germline V gene. Hyperthyroidism patients, all newly diagnosed, had under 2 months' duration and ages of 18 to 65. Other autoimmune disease, uncontrolled infection, pregnancy and lactation led to exclusion.

This rearrangement joins TRBV24-1 to TRBJ1-6; maybe TRBD1 (5 bases). Material for sequencing was peripheral blood or thyroid tissue (not recorded which). The clonotype was recovered from an adult man with Graves' hyperthyroidism. The DNA of the CDR3 is TGTGCCACTGAAGGGTCGCAGGGCAGCCTCCACTTT. The encoded protein is CATEGSQGSLHF.